Shown below are 25 T cell receptor beta chains from a single sample sequenced in a study of T cell responses to AZD1222 COVID-19 vaccine. This table comes from immunoSEQ multiplex PCR, and its TCRdb copy is limited to in-frame clones, with some not included. The table shows under 150,000 clones, with roughly nine tenths occurring only once. The starting material was peripheral blood, obtained on day 0 of AZD1222 vaccination. Receptors were obtained from an adult in good health.

This rearrangement joins TRBV6-1 to TRBJ2-7, with TRBD1 matching 8 bases. The germline V gene has CDR1 MNHNS and CDR2 SASEGT. Trimming took 1 base from V and 4 from J; bases not matched to a gene: 6. The CDR3 is 15 amino acids. CDR3 bases: TGTGCCAGCAGTGAAGGAGGGACAGGATTTTACGAGCAGTACTTC. This codes for CASSEGGTGFYEQYF.

The chain uses TRBV5-6 and TRBJ1-4, with a weak D call TRBD1 (6 bases). Trimming left V 2 bases short and J 5 bases short, with 13 bases between. The length of the CDR3 is 15 residues. CDR1 and CDR2 from the germline V gene are SGHDT and YYEEEE. The chain's CDR3 is CASSFWTADNEKLFF. For the CDR3, the DNA is TGTGCCAGCAGCTTCTGGACAGCCGACAATGAAAAACTGTTTTTT.

V usage is TRBV6-5 and J usage is TRBJ1-5, with TRBD1 identical over 8 bases. Per the germline V gene, CDR1 is MNHEY and CDR2 is SVGAGI. V shed 4 bases and J 6 bases; nucleotides not matched to a gene: 8. The CDR3 length is 15 residues. CDR3 residues: CASSSQGARRQPQHF. CDR3 DNA: TGTGCCAGCAGTTCCCAGGGGGCCAGGCGTCAGCCCCAGCATTTT.

The chain couples TRBV7-8 to TRBJ2-7; D is unclear. This CDR3 spans 12 amino acids. V was shortened by 5 bases and J by 5 bases, with 10 bases between the two germline ends. Looked up from germline, CDR1 is SGHVS and CDR2 is FQNEAQ. CDR3 sequence reads: CASSPPRHEQYF. CDR3 nucleotide sequence: TGTGCCAGCAGCCCCCCTCGCCACGAGCAGTACTTC.

The chain uses TRBV19 and TRBJ2-3; tentative D call: TRBD2 (5 bases). CDR3 length: 16 amino acids. Per germline, CDR1 LNHDA and CDR2 SQIVND (reference sequence). V lost 11 bases and J lost 0, with 21 bases in between. The CDR3 sequence is CASRSRSSGSTDTQYF. The CDR3 DNA is TGTGCCTCCCGGAGTAGGTCCTCGGGAAGCACAGATACGCAGTATTTT. The complete variable domain, with remaining parts taken from reference TRBV19 and TRBJ2-3, reads DGGITQSPKYLFRKEGQNVTLSCEQNLNHDAMYWYRQDPGQGLRLIYYSQIVNDFQKGDIAEGYSVSREKKESFPLTVTSAQKNPTAFYLCASRSRSSGSTDTQYFGPGTRLTVL.

The V and J genes are TRBV4-2 and TRBJ2-7, with 7 bases fitting TRBD2. The CDR3 loop spans 15 amino acids. Germline loops: CDR1 LGHNA, CDR2 YNFKEQ. J was trimmed by 2 bases and V by 5 bases; bases with no gene match: 9. CDR3 in amino acids: CASSAPAGLTYEQYF. CDR3 sequence (DNA): TGTGCCAGCAGCGCGCCAGCGGGACTAACCTACGAGCAGTACTTC.

This clone appeared a single time. The CDR3 nucleotides are TGTGCCAGCAGGGGGGACTATGGCTACACCTTC. Translated: CASRGDYGYTF. V usage is TRBV28 and J usage is TRBJ1-2; possibly TRBD1 for D (5 bases). The CDR3 loop spans 11 amino acids. The germline CDR1 and CDR2 sequences are MDHEN and SYDVKM. V gave up 6 bases and J gave up 3 bases, with 5 bases separating them.

In this sample, this clone turned up once. This chain joins TRBV7-8 and TRBJ2-3; 10 bases are a match to TRBD1. This CDR3 is 17 amino acids long. Trimming at V came to 8 bases and at J to 1 base, leaving 12 bases not matched to a gene. The germline CDR1 and CDR2 sequences are SGHVS and FQNEAQ. The CDR3 coding sequence is TGTGCCAGCTCAGGGGACAGGGGCTCCCGGGGCACAGATACGCAGTATTTT. Protein product: CASSGDRGSRGTDTQYF.

The V gene is TRBV6-5, the J gene TRBJ2-2; no firm D call. CDR3 length: 14 residues. Germline V gives CDR1 MNHEY, CDR2 SVGAGI. The V end lost 6 bases, the J end lost 1 base, and 9 bases lay between the germline ends. For the CDR3, the DNA is TGTGCCAGCAGCCCCGCTCGGAACACCGGGGAGCTGTTTTTT. Translated: CASSPARNTGELFF.

The chain recombines TRBV12-3 or TRBV12-4 with TRBJ2-5; D may correspond to TRBD1 or TRBD2 (5 bases each). The CDR3 has 13 residues. V was pared by 6 bases and J by 4 bases, with 12 bases between. Written as DNA, the CDR3 is TGTGCCAGCAGCACCCGTGGGGGAGAGACCCAGTACTTC. The encoded protein is CASSTRGGETQYF.

The V and J genes are TRBV21-1 and TRBJ1-2. TRBV21-1 is an annotated pseudogene. This CDR3 spans 10 amino acids. Here the CDR3 DNA reads TGTGCCAGCATGTTAATAACCTACACCTTC. Translating gives CASMLITYTF.

The chain carries TRBV28 and TRBJ1-6; D is possibly TRBD1 (5 bases). This CDR3 is built from 13 residues. Trimming left V 3 bases short and J 10 bases short, with 10 bases between. Germline values: CDR1 MDHEN, CDR2 SYDVKM. The CDR3 DNA is TGTGCCAGCAGTTTTGGGGGATTATCACCCCTCCACTTT. As protein: CASSFGGLSPLHF.

This clone was recorded once. The rearrangement links TRBV3-1 (or the pseudogene TRBV3-2) to TRBJ1-5; D remains unclear. Trimming removed 0 bases from V and 0 bases from J, with 6 bases in between. This CDR3 contains 15 residues. Looked up from germline, CDR1 is LGHDT and CDR2 is YNNKEL (reference sequence). The CDR3 protein is CASSQDSGSNQPQHF. The CDR3, as DNA: TGTGCCAGCAGCCAAGATTCGGGTAGCAATCAGCCCCAGCATTTT.

The CDR3 DNA sequence: TGTGCCAGCACACGGGGATGGGAAGCTTTCTTT. Amino acids: CASTRGWEAFF. The gene calls are TRBV25-1 and TRBJ1-1; no reliable D call. The V end lost 7 bases, the J end lost 8 bases, and 11 bases lay between the germline ends. Per the germline V gene, CDR1 is MGHDK and CDR2 is SYGVNS. The CDR3 is made up of 11 amino acids. Supplemented by reference TRBV25-1 and TRBJ1-1, the full variable domain reads EADIYQTPRYLVIGTGKKITLECSQTMGHDKMYWYQQDPGMELHLIHYSYGVNSTEKGDLSSESTVSRIRTEHFPLTLESARPSHTSQYLCASTRGWEAFFGQGTRLTVV.

The chain recombines TRBV7-8 with TRBJ1-2, with 7 bases fitting TRBD1. Trimming took 5 bases from V and 0 from J; bases not matched to a gene: 9. The CDR3 has 16 amino acids. The V gene's germline CDR1 is SGHVS and CDR2 FQNEAQ. The CDR3 DNA sequence: TGTGCCAGCAGCAAACGACAGGGACTGTCTAACTATGGCTACACCTTC. This codes for CASSKRQGLSNYGYTF.

V gene TRBV7-2 combines with J gene TRBJ2-2, with 14 bases that match TRBD2. Losses at the gene ends were 6 bases for V and 5 bases for J; bases not matched to a gene: 11. Germline V gene data show CDR1 as SGHTA and CDR2 as FQGNSA. The CDR3 length is 18 residues. CDR3 amino acids: CASRSRGTSGSLTGELFF. The CDR3, as DNA: TGTGCCAGCAGATCCAGAGGGACTAGCGGGAGTTTGACCGGGGAGCTGTTTTTT.

The chain carries TRBV4-1 and TRBJ2-2, with 14 bases that match TRBD2. This CDR3 has 20 residues. The V gene's germline CDR1 is MGHRA and CDR2 YSYEKL. Trimming removed 4 bases from V and 3 bases from J; junction bases left unmatched: 13. As DNA, the CDR3 is TGCGCCAGCAGCCTAAGACTAGCGGGAGGGCCGCATGTCGACACCGGGGAGCTGTTTTTT. This sequence encodes CASSLRLAGGPHVDTGELFF.

The chain has TRBV5-5 and TRBJ1-4; 7 nucleotides match TRBD1. This CDR3 region has 16 residues. Germline loops: CDR1 SGHKS, CDR2 YYEKEE (reference sequence). V lost 3 bases, J lost 0 bases, and 5 bases stayed unmatched. The CDR3 DNA reads TGTGCCAGCAGCTGGGGGACAGTTCCAACTAATGAAAAACTGTTTTTT. This translates into CASSWGTVPTNEKLFF.

The rearrangement uses TRBV7-9 and TRBJ2-1, with TRBD1 matching over 8 bases. V was clipped by 5 bases and J by 4 bases; unmatched bases: 7. Germline lookup yields CDR1 SEHNR and CDR2 FQNEAQ (reference sequence). This CDR3 is 15 amino acids long. In DNA form, the CDR3 reads TGTGCCAGCAGCCCCCCTGGACAGGGATACAATGAGCAGTTCTTC. This encodes CASSPPGQGYNEQFF.

The V gene is TRBV19, the J gene TRBJ2-7, with TRBD1 matching over 8 bases. This CDR3 is built from 14 residues. Germline V gene data show CDR1 as LNHDA and CDR2 as SQIVND (reference sequence). V shed 5 bases, J shed 2 bases, and the junction held 5 bases outside the gene matches. CDR3 nucleotides: TGTGCCAGTAGTTGGACAGGGCGGGCCTACGAGCAGTACTTC. This gives the protein CASSWTGRAYEQYF.

This clone was seen only once. The rearrangement links TRBV19 to TRBJ1-1; 7 positions agree with TRBD1. The germline CDR1 and CDR2 sequences are LNHDA and SQIVND (reference sequence). The CDR3 is 14 residues long. After removal of 4 bases from V and 4 bases from J, the junction contained 6 bases not matched to a gene. The CDR3 region is CASSTRQGATEAFF. The CDR3 region has the DNA TGTGCCAGTAGTACCCGACAGGGCGCCACTGAAGCTTTCTTT.

This clone occurred once. The CDR3 sequence is CASSFSQNYEQYF. CDR3 DNA sequence: TGTGCCAGCAGTTTCTCACAAAACTACGAGCAGTACTTC. V usage is TRBV27 and J usage is TRBJ2-7; D uncertain. Trimming cost V 3 bases and J 3 bases, with 9 bases left between them. This CDR3 spans 13 amino acids. Germline loops: CDR1 MNHEY, CDR2 SMNVEV (reference sequence).

DNA for the CDR3: TGTGCCAGCAGGGGGACTAGCCGGGACGAGCAGTACTTC. Protein: CASRGTSRDEQYF. The rearrangement links TRBV28 to TRBJ2-7; the match to TRBD2 covers 9 bases. V lost 6 bases to trimming and J lost 5 bases; unmatched junction nucleotides: 5. CDR3 length: 13 residues. Germline V lookup: CDR1 MDHEN, CDR2 SYDVKM.

The J gene is TRBJ1-1, the V gene TRBV27; D not resolved. The CDR3 sequence is 16 residues long. From germline, CDR1 is MNHEY and CDR2 SMNVEV (reference sequence). Trimming removed 3 bases at V and 1 base at J, with 15 bases between. The CDR3 here is CASSLLFGRQNTEAFF. The CDR3 nucleotides are TGTGCCAGCAGTTTGTTGTTCGGGCGGCAGAACACTGAAGCTTTCTTT.

CDR3 nucleotide sequence: TGTGCCAGCAGCCCCTGGGACAGGAAGGGGGACGAGCAGTACTTC. It translates to CASSPWDRKGDEQYF. This rearrangement joins TRBV7-2 to TRBJ2-7; 8 bases are a match to TRBD1. Germline values: CDR1 SGHTA, CDR2 FQGNSA. Losses at the gene ends were 5 bases for V and 5 bases for J; bases not matched to a gene: 11. The CDR3 totals 15 residues.